The next 18 T cell receptor beta chains were all read from a single sample in a study of post-analysis software for immune sequencing data. Study-wide results and caveats: Four to six TRBV segments were more frequent in patients than controls; TRBV5-6, TRBV5-1 and TRBV20-1 belonged to this group.

No antigen is known for these receptors. Unique molecular identifiers featured in each of the TCR beta cDNA libraries. MiXCR, applied by TCRdb to the PCR reads, yields one record per CDR3 protein. Of roughly 400,000 distinct CDR3 sequences listed, more than 30% were seen once; the top ten hold about 8%. The specimen was blood. The receptors originated from a girl aged 2-10 years with multiple sclerosis.

The chain recombines TRBV12-3 or TRBV12-4 with TRBJ2-7, with TRBD2 as a possible D gene (5 bases). The V end lost 3 bases, the J end lost 7 bases, and 13 bases lay between the germline ends. The CDR3 is 13 amino acids. CDR3 coding DNA: TGTGCCAGCAGTTTCATGGGGTCGGGGGAGCAGTACTTC. This gives the protein CASSFMGSGEQYF.

The rearrangement uses TRBV29-1 and TRBJ1-1; maybe TRBD1 (5 bases). Trimming removed 4 bases at V and 6 bases at J, with 12 bases between. The CDR3 has 12 amino acids. Germline CDR1 SQVTM, CDR2 ANQGSEA. CDR3 loop: CSVAGRLAEAFF. CDR3 sequence (DNA): TGCAGCGTTGCAGGGCGGTTGGCTGAAGCTTTCTTT.

The V call is TRBV20-1, the J call TRBJ2-1, with 7 bases lining up with TRBD2. Germline V lookup: CDR1 DFQATT, CDR2 SNEGSKA (reference sequence). This CDR3 has 15 amino acids. Trimming took 0 bases from V and 6 from J; bases not matched to a gene: 8. Written as DNA, the CDR3 is TGCAGTGCTAGAGATAACCAGCGGGACCTCAATGAGCAGTTCTTC. Its translation: CSARDNQRDLNEQFF.

The V call is TRBV3-1, the J call TRBJ2-4; 7 bases agree with TRBD1. After removal of 5 bases from V and 13 bases from J, the junction contained 23 bases not matched to a gene. CDR3 length: 17 residues. The germline V gene encodes CDR1 LGHDT and CDR2 YNNKEL (reference sequence). Here the CDR3 reads CASSALDRRFLVGEQYF. The CDR3 DNA reads TGTGCCAGCAGCGCCCTGGACAGGCGGTTTTTGGTCGGGGAGCAGTACTTC.

The chain combines TRBV20-1 with TRBJ2-7; TRBD2 matches 13 bases. The end of the DNA is better explained by TRBJ2-5, so the J call may be wrong. This CDR3 has 13 amino acids. The germline V gene encodes CDR1 DFQATT and CDR2 SNEGSKA (reference sequence). CDR3 in DNA: TGCAGTGCTACGACTAGCGGGGGGGAGACCCAGTACTTC. Protein: CSATTSGGETQYF.

The CDR3 loop is CASSQEFGGYEQYF. The CDR3 nucleotides are TGTGCCAGCAGCCAAGAATTCGGGGGGTACGAGCAGTACTTC. V and J are TRBV4-2 and TRBJ2-4; 7 positions match TRBD2. The J call is uncertain, as TRBJ2-7 better fits the DNA end. The CDR3 is 14 amino acids. Germline V gene lookup returns CDR1 LGHNA and CDR2 YNFKEQ.

The gene calls are TRBV5-1 and TRBJ1-2; D possibly corresponds to TRBD1 (5 bases). CDR1 and CDR2 (germline): SGHRS, YFSETQ. Trimming left V 2 bases short and J 3 bases short, with 23 bases between. The CDR3 is made up of 18 amino acids. The CDR3 nucleotides read TGCGCCAGCAGCTTCCCCCGAAATACAACAGGTACCCACTATGGCTACACCTTC. It specifies CASSFPRNTTGTHYGYTF.

Ten or more counts support this clonotype. The chain couples TRBV5-1 to TRBJ2-7; D assignment may be TRBD1 or TRBD2 (6 bases each). V was clipped by 0 bases and J by 0 bases, with 13 bases between them. The germline V gene has CDR1 SGHRS and CDR2 YFSETQ. This CDR3 is built from 16 residues. The CDR3 DNA sequence: TGCGCCAGCAGCTTGGAAACGGGGGCCAGCTCCTACGAGCAGTACTTC. Protein: CASSLETGASSYEQYF.

As for this clonotype: The junction departs from germline at one end; a sequencing error may be responsible. The rearrangement links TRBV7-8 to TRBJ2-3; 7 positions agree with TRBD1. Germline CDR1 and CDR2: SGHVS and FQNEAQ. The CDR3 has 14 residues. The CDR3 DNA reads TGTGCCAACAGCTTAGACAGGGGCACAGATACGCAGTATTTT. Its protein is CANSLDRGTDTQYF.

This clonotype has just a few counts. V and J are TRBV5-6 and TRBJ2-3, with D tentatively TRBD2 (6 bases). V lost 6 bases and J 2 bases, leaving 16 bases between the germline ends. Germline V gene sequence: CDR1 SGHDT, CDR2 YYEEEE. The CDR3 sequence is 15 residues long. The CDR3 here is CASNTAAGLTDTQYF. CDR3 DNA sequence: TGTGCCAGCAACACCGCGGCGGGGCTCACAGATACGCAGTATTTT.

The chain uses TRBV6-2 or TRBV6-3 and TRBJ2-7; D is possibly TRBD1 or TRBD2 (5 bases each). V shed 7 bases and J shed 0 bases, with 16 bases lying between them. The V gene's germline CDR1 is MNHEY and CDR2 SVGEGT. The CDR3 has 15 amino acids. The CDR3 region is CASKPGTPYSYEQYF. CDR3 DNA: TGTGCCAGCAAACCCGGGACCCCATACTCCTACGAGCAGTACTTC.

This chain joins TRBV7-2 and TRBJ2-1; 7 bases match TRBD2. The CDR3 is 15 amino acids. Germline V gives CDR1 SGHTA, CDR2 FQGNSA. J gave up 4 bases and V 5 bases, and 8 bases lay outside the gene matches. The chain's CDR3 is CASSLLAEAYNEQFF. Written as DNA, the CDR3 is TGTGCCAGCAGCCTGCTAGCGGAGGCTTACAATGAGCAGTTCTTC.

The CDR3 reads CSARGGGRLQYF. The CDR3 DNA reads TGCAGTGCTAGAGGAGGGGGGCGGCTGCAGTACTTC. The chain joins TRBV20-1 to TRBJ2-4; D tentatively reads TRBD1 or TRBD2 (6 bases each). This CDR3 has 12 residues. CDR1 is DFQATT and CDR2 is SNEGSKA in the germline V gene (reference sequence). Trimming took off 1 base at V and 13 bases at J, with 14 bases between the two ends.

The chain has TRBV7-9 and TRBJ2-7; D possibly matches TRBD1 or TRBD2 (5 bases each). Trimming took off 1 base at V and 0 bases at J, with 10 bases between the two ends. CDR1 and CDR2 (germline): SEHNR, FQNEAQ (reference sequence). This CDR3 is built from 15 residues. The CDR3 sequence is CASSLGLGDSYEQYF. CDR3 DNA sequence: TGTGCCAGCAGCTTAGGACTGGGGGACTCCTACGAGCAGTACTTC.

This clonotype was seen a handful of times. This rearrangement joins TRBV18 to TRBJ2-1; the D gene is possibly TRBD1 (6 bases). Germline V lookup: CDR1 KGHSH, CDR2 LQKENI. The CDR3 length is 16 residues. Trimming shortened V by 1 base and J by 7 bases, and 17 bases separated the two germline ends. CDR3 loop: CASSPLGRGQGNEQFF. CDR3 bases: TGTGCCAGCTCACCACTCGGGCGTGGCCAGGGGAATGAGCAGTTCTTC.

In this sample, this clonotype turned up once. The genes are TRBV30 and TRBJ2-7; 7 positions agree with TRBD1. Germline V gives CDR1 GTSNPN, CDR2 SVGIG (reference sequence). J lost 3 bases, V lost 3 bases, and 5 bases had no gene match. The CDR3 length is 13 residues. The CDR3 coding sequence is TGTGCCTGGAGGGACAGGCGATTCTACGAGCAGTACTTC. It translates to CAWRDRRFYEQYF.

This rearrangement joins TRBV27 to TRBJ2-7; TRBD1 or TRBD2 may be the D gene (6 bases each). The V gene lost 6 bases and the J gene lost 6 bases, with 9 bases spanning the gap. The CDR3 loop spans 11 amino acids. Germline CDR1 reads MNHEY; CDR2 reads SMNVEV (reference sequence). CDR3 sequence: CASRGGTEQYF. The CDR3 DNA is TGTGCCAGCAGAGGGGGGACCGAGCAGTACTTC.

The chain combines TRBV6-4 with TRBJ2-7; D might be TRBD1 or TRBD2, each matching 5 bases. Germline V gene sequence: CDR1 MRHNA, CDR2 SNTAGT. CDR3 length: 15 amino acids. Trimming removed 6 bases at V and 2 bases at J, with 17 bases between. This chain's CDR3 is CASSEHARETYEQYF. The CDR3 DNA reads TGTGCCAGCAGCGAGCACGCCAGGGAGACCTACGAGCAGTACTTC.